This T cell receptor beta chain was recorded in a study of cytomegalovirus exposure and HLA in healthy donors. Across the study: The approximately 120 validation repertoires were produced on the same platform as the roughly 660 repertoires of the first cohort. This was reported in a later analysis.

V shed 3 bases, J shed 3 bases, and the junction held 11 bases outside the gene matches. CDR3 length equals 17 residues. The germline gives CDR1 MNHNS, CDR2 SASEGT. Only in-frame clones appear in the TCRdb table, and some are missing; sequencing was by immunoSEQ multiplex PCR. The data contain about 270,000 clones, approximately 86% of them singletons. The sample was PBMCs. The TCR originated in a woman aged 18-35 years in good health and CMV-seronegative. This chain links TRBV6-1 with TRBJ2-5, with 9 nucleotides matching TRBD2. CDR3 DNA: TGTGCCAGCAGTGAGCTGGCCCTGGCGGGAGGGAAAGAGACCCAGTACTTC. The encoded protein is CASSELALAGGKETQYF.